These T cell receptor beta chains were read from a single sample in a study of T cell changes during pregnancy in multiple sclerosis. Profiling relied on immunoSEQ multiplex PCR, and the TCRdb table lists in-frame clones only, not all of them. Seen here are tens of thousands of clones, 90% to 95% observed once, and the top ten hold roughly 1.4%. Sequencing was performed on peripheral blood, taken in the second trimester of pregnancy. These receptors came from a female donor with multiple sclerosis, enrolled in a pregnancy study. Each CDR3 is given with its conserved first and last residue. D genes are given only for firm matches. Only part of the rows carry a size: once, few, many, or a class if the clone is expanded.

J | V | D | size | DNA | CDR3
TRBJ1-1 | TRBV28 | NA | NA | TGTGCCAGCAGGCTCGGACTGGCGGCCTCGAGTGAAGCTTTCTTT | CASRLGLAASSEAFF
TRBJ2-7 | TRBV5-4 | NA | NA | TGTGCCAGCAGCTCCGGGGAGGACCCCTACGAGCAGTACTTC | CASSSGEDPYEQYF
TRBJ2-3 | TRBV7-9 | TRBD2 | NA | TGTGCCAGCAGCTTTCCGAGACTAGCGGGAGGCACAGATACGCAGTATTTT | CASSFPRLAGGTDTQYF
TRBJ2-1 | TRBV15 | NA | once | TGTGCCACCAGCAGAGCGGACAATGAGCAGTTCTTC | CATSRADNEQFF
TRBJ1-2 | TRBV7-2 | TRBD1 | NA | TGTGCCGCAGGGGGTTACTATGGCTACACCTTC | CAAGGYYGYTF
TRBJ1-1 | TRBV18 | NA | NA | TGTGCCAGCTCTCCGAGGTCAGGAGGCACTGAAGCTTTCTTT | CASSPRSGGTEAFF
TRBJ1-2 | TRBV6-1 | NA | NA | TGTGCCAGCAGGTCTCAGGCTAACTATGGCTACACCTTC | CASRSQANYGYTF
TRBJ2-4 | TRBV5-1 | NA | NA | TGCGCCAGCAGCTTGGAAGTAACTAGCAAAAACATTCAGTACTTC | CASSLEVTSKNIQYF
TRBJ1-1 | TRBV6-5 | NA | few | TGTGCCAGCAGTTATGGGGCAGGGGCGAACACTGAAGCTTTCTTT | CASSYGAGANTEAFF
TRBJ1-3 | TRBV14 | NA | NA | TGTGCCAGCAGCAAAGGACGGAGCTCTGGAAACACCATATATTTT | CASSKGRSSGNTIYF
TRBJ1-4 | TRBV18 | TRBD1 | NA | TGTGCCAGCTCAGGCGAGACAGGGGGGAGTGAAAAACTGTTTTTT | CASSGETGGSEKLFF
TRBJ2-7 | TRBV6-5 | NA | NA | TGTGCCAGCAGTTACGCTACAGAATCCTACGAGCAGTACTTC | CASSYATESYEQYF
TRBJ1-1 | TRBV27 | NA | many | TGTGCCAGCAGTTTAAGGAGCAGGGGTAACACTGAAGCTTTCTTT | CASSLRSRGNTEAFF
TRBJ2-7 | TRBV7-9 | NA | NA | TGTGCCAGCAGTTCCGGGAGACGATTCGAGCAGTACTTC | CASSSGRRFEQYF
TRBJ2-7 | TRBV5-8 | TRBD2 | NA | TGTGCCAGCAGCTTGGGACTAGCGGGACCGAACTTC | CASSLGLAGPNF
TRBJ2-2 | TRBV27 | TRBD1 | NA | TGTGCCAGCAGTGGATTAGGACAGGGGAACACCGGGGAGCTGTTTTTT | CASSGLGQGNTGELFF
TRBJ1-2 | TRBV30 | NA | NA | TGTGCCTGGGGGTCCGGGGGGAACTATGGCTACACCTTC | CAWGSGGNYGYTF
TRBJ2-1 | TRBV7-6 | TRBD2 | NA | TGTGCCAGCAGCCAAACTAGCGGGAGGGTTGTGGATGAGCAGTTCTTC | CASSQTSGRVVDEQFF
TRBJ1-1 | TRBV27 | NA | NA | TGTGCCAGCTATAAAACCGAGGGGGTGAGCACTGAAGCTTTCTTT | CASYKTEGVSTEAFF
TRBJ2-5 | TRBV6-5 | TRBD1 | once | TGTGCCAGCAGTTTGCTGACAGGGCTAGAGACCCAGTACTTC | CASSLLTGLETQYF
TRBJ1-2 | TRBV2 | NA | once | TGTGCCAGCAGTGAAGCGCCGTGGGGGACTGGAAGCTATGGCTACACCTTC | CASSEAPWGTGSYGYTF
TRBJ2-5 | TRBV5-1 | NA | NA | TGCGCCAGCAGGCGGGAACAACTACCAGGAGAGACCCAGTACTTC | CASRREQLPGETQYF
TRBJ2-1 | TRBV7-9 | TRBD2 | NA | TGTGCCAGCAGCTTAAGTGCGGGAGGGCCTACTAATGAGCAGTTCTTC | CASSLSAGGPTNEQFF
TRBJ2-5 | TRBV6-5 | TRBD2 | NA | TGTGCCAGCAGTCTGAGCGGGAGGGCCGGTGAGACCCAGTACTTC | CASSLSGRAGETQYF
TRBJ2-1 | TRBV6-5 | TRBD2 | NA | TGTGCCAGCAGTTACTCGCCTAGCGGGGGGCAGAATGAGCAGTTCTTC | CASSYSPSGGQNEQFF
TRBJ2-1 | TRBV19 | NA | NA | TGTGCCAGTAGTATAGAGCCACACAGCTCCTACAATGAGCAGTTCTTC | CASSIEPHSSYNEQFF
TRBJ1-1 | TRBV7-9 | TRBD1 | NA | TGTGCCAGCAGCTTCGGGGACAGGCTCCCCCAAGGGACTGAAGCTTTCTTT | CASSFGDRLPQGTEAFF
TRBJ1-2 | TRBV6-5 | NA | NA | TGTGCCAGCAGTGCCAGGGGCTTCGGTTATGGCTACACCTTC | CASSARGFGYGYTF
TRBJ2-7 | TRBV9 | NA | NA | TGTGCCAGCAGCGAGGGGCCTAAAACCTACGAGCAGTACTTC | CASSEGPKTYEQYF
TRBJ2-5 | TRBV18 | TRBD2 | NA | TGTGCCAGCTCACCCCAACCGGGACTAGCGGGAGCGGGCGTCGAGACCCAGTACTTC | CASSPQPGLAGAGVETQYF
TRBJ2-5 | TRBV6-1 | TRBD2 | NA | TGTGCCAGCAGTGATAGGGTAGCGGGTATCCAAGAGACCCAGTACTTC | CASSDRVAGIQETQYF
TRBJ2-2 | TRBV6-1 | NA | once | TGTGCCAGCACTCACTTGAACACCGGGGAGCTGTTTTTT | CASTHLNTGELFF
TRBJ2-5 | TRBV11-3 | TRBD2 | NA | TGTGCCAGCAGCATGGGACTAGCGGACCAAGAGACCCAGTACTTC | CASSMGLADQETQYF
TRBJ2-1 | TRBV9 | TRBD2 | few | TGTGCCAGCAGCGTAGTGAGCGGGGGTGGGGGCAATGAGCAGTTCTTC | CASSVVSGGGGNEQFF
TRBJ1-5 | TRBV19 | TRBD1 | once | TGTGCCAGTACTCGTTATGACGGACAGGGATCCCCTTTCCATCAGCCCCAGCATTTT | CASTRYDGQGSPFHQPQHF
TRBJ1-3 | TRBV7-9 | TRBD1 | NA | TGTGCCAGCAGCCCCCGGGACAGGGACTCTGGAAACACCATATATTTT | CASSPRDRDSGNTIYF
TRBJ1-1 | TRBV5-1 | NA | NA | TGCGCCAGCAGCTTGACGCTAGACACTGAAGCTTTCTTT | CASSLTLDTEAFF
TRBJ1-1 | TRBV30 | NA | once | TGTGCCTGTGAGTCACAGGGAGACACTGAAGCTTTCTTT | CACESQGDTEAFF
TRBJ1-2 | TRBV7-8 | NA | NA | TGTGCCAGCAGTTTGTCGTTATATGGCTACACCTTC | CASSLSLYGYTF
TRBJ2-7 | TRBV2 | NA | NA | TGTGCCAGCGTGCGGGAATACGAGCAGTACTTC | CASVREYEQYF
TRBJ1-5 | TRBV10-3 | TRBD1 | NA | TGTGCCATCAGTGAGTCGCTGGACAGGTTCTATAGCAATCAGCCCCAGCATTTT | CAISESLDRFYSNQPQHF
TRBJ2-1 | TRBV9 | TRBD2 | NA | TGTGCCAGCAGCCCCGGACTAGCGGGGGCTCGGGAGCAGTTCTTC | CASSPGLAGAREQFF
TRBJ2-7 | TRBV28 | NA | NA | TGTGCCAGCAGTCCCGACTTCAGAGGTTCCTACGAGCAGTACTTC | CASSPDFRGSYEQYF
TRBJ1-2 | TRBV6-5 | NA | NA | TGTGCCAGCAGATCCTACTATGGCTACACCTTC | CASRSYYGYTF
TRBJ2-7 | TRBV30 | NA | NA | TGTGCCTGGAGTTATGTTAGCGGCTCCTACGAGCAGTACTTC | CAWSYVSGSYEQYF
TRBJ1-3 | TRBV5-6 | NA | NA | TGTGCCAGCAGCTCCAGCTCTGGAAACACCATATATTTT | CASSSSSGNTIYF
TRBJ1-1 | TRBV5-4 | NA | NA | TGTGCCAGCAGCTTAGCGGGGGCGCTCACTGAAGCTTTCTTT | CASSLAGALTEAFF
TRBJ1-2 | TRBV19 | NA | NA | TGTGCCAGCGCGGCCGGGTATGGCTACACCTTC | CASAAGYGYTF
TRBJ2-2 | TRBV6-4 | NA | NA | TGTGCCAGCAGTGACGTTATCTCGTCCGGGGAGCTGTTTTTT | CASSDVISSGELFF
TRBJ1-2 | TRBV4-1 | NA | NA | TGCGCCAGCAGCCAAGAAGGGGGGGGTCACCTTAAACGCTATGGCTACACCTTC | CASSQEGGGHLKRYGYTF
TRBJ2-5 | TRBV9 | NA | NA | TGTGCCAGCAGCCCGCAGGGGAAAGAGACCCAGTACTTC | CASSPQGKETQYF